This T cell receptor (beta chain) came from a study of blood T cell repertoires in COVID-19. Study-level information: Whether acute or convalescent, the COVID-19 samples came from the United States, Italy and Spain.

CDR1 LNHDA and CDR2 SQIVND come from the germline V gene (reference sequence). CDR3 length equals 15 residues. Source study methods: Estimation of nucleated cell counts was performed using reference gene primer amplification. Repertoires were generated with immunoSEQ multiplex PCR, while TCRdb's copy carries only in-frame clones and drops some. The V and J calls and the clone size are those of that table, but D and trimming were determined from the DNA. Among 200,000 to 300,000 clones listed, about 87% were seen once. Remarks on this clone: A read error may produce the germline difference seen at one junction end.

This clonotype originated in an older woman with COVID-19, enrolled during active disease. The V gene is TRBV19, the J gene TRBJ1-1; 10 nucleotides agree with TRBD1. Sequenced input: peripheral blood. DNA of the CDR3: TGTGCCAGTAGTATACCGGGACAGGGGACCACTGAAACTTTCTTT. The encoded protein is CASSIPGQGTTETFF.